This TCR beta chain was observed in a study of T cell responses to AZD1222 COVID-19 vaccine. General study findings and limits: Among the donors, most were white British and more were female, and clonal diversity was possibly underestimated. Only after the peak T cell response were repertoires sampled. After two AZD1222 doses, spike-specific TCR breadth and depth rose versus day 0. At 160-218 and 743-854, vaccine-associated CD4 TCRs were dominant, and they spanned spike.

Germline-derived CDR1 and CDR2 are GTSNPN and SVGIG (reference sequence). This CDR3 is 16 amino acids long. V dropped 0 bases and J dropped 4; count of bases not matched to a gene: 7. In regard to this clone: The target antigen is unknown.

Method: immunoSEQ multiplex PCR; TCRdb's copy keeps in-frame clones and lacks some. The sample contains about 120,000 clones, approximately 85% of which appear only once. This clonotype originated in an adult in good health. The chain combines TRBV30 with TRBJ2-3; 10 positions agree with TRBD2. The sequences come from peripheral blood, collected on day 0 of AZD1222 vaccination. For the CDR3, the DNA is TGTGCCTGGAGTGTGAAGGGACTAGCGCATGCAGATACGCAGTATTTT. This codes for CAWSVKGLAHADTQYF.